One and the same sample provided the 27 T cell receptor beta chains below, sequenced in a study of blood T cell repertoires in COVID-19. The table came from immunoSEQ multiplex PCR; TCRdb's copy has only in-frame clones and leaves some out. Seen here are 120,000 to 150,000 clones, roughly 87% observed once, and the top ten hold more than 0.8%. The sample comprised peripheral blood. The origin of the receptors is a woman aged 50 to 65 with acute or convalescent COVID-19.

The chain has TRBV27 and TRBJ2-1; TRBD2 matches 8 bases. CDR3 size: 16 residues. Per the germline V gene, CDR1 is MNHEY and CDR2 is SMNVEV (reference sequence). J gave up 7 bases and V 6 bases, and 14 bases lay outside the gene matches. The DNA of the CDR3 is TGTGCCAGCAGGACCGAGAGCGGGAGCCTTTTTAATGAGCAGTTCTTC. Its protein is CASRTESGSLFNEQFF.

This clone was seen just once. The rearrangement uses TRBV7-9 and TRBJ1-1, with 8 bases that match TRBD1. Germline lookup yields CDR1 SEHNR and CDR2 FQNEAQ (reference sequence). The CDR3 runs to 15 residues. The V segment lost 1 base and the J segment 4 bases; nucleotides outside the gene matches: 5. The CDR3 is CASSLDLTGGTEAFF. CDR3 in DNA: TGTGCCAGCAGCTTAGACCTCACAGGGGGCACTGAAGCTTTCTTT.

CDR3 loop: CASRQDSYEQYF. The CDR3 DNA reads as TGTGCCAGCAGACAGGACAGCTACGAGCAGTACTTC. The chain is built from TRBV6-6 and TRBJ2-7; D is possibly TRBD1 (6 bases). This CDR3 region has 12 residues. V shed 6 bases and J shed 3 bases, with 9 bases lying between them. CDR1 is MNHNY and CDR2 is SVGAGI in the germline V gene (reference sequence).

This chain uses TRBV7-3 with TRBJ2-6; a weak D match, TRBD1 (8 bases). Germline loops: CDR1 SGHTA, CDR2 FQGTGA. Trimming left V 6 bases short and J 0 bases short, with 18 bases between. The CDR3 consists of 18 residues. The DNA of the CDR3 is TGTGCCAGCAGTCAGACAGGGGCGGGAGTCTCTGGGGCCAACGTCCTGACTTTC. It translates to CASSQTGAGVSGANVLTF.

The chain links TRBV28 to TRBJ1-1; D may be TRBD1 (6 bases). The CDR3 runs to 12 residues. The V end was cut by 7 bases, the J end by 3 bases, with 9 bases between. The germline V gene encodes CDR1 MDHEN and CDR2 SYDVKM. The CDR3: CASMWGHTEAFF. The DNA of the CDR3 is TGTGCCAGCATGTGGGGGCACACTGAAGCTTTCTTT. The whole variable domain, filled in from reference TRBV28 and TRBJ1-1, reads DVKVTQSSRYLVKRTGEKVFLECVQDMDHENMFWYRQDPGLGLRLIYFSYDVKMKEKGDIPEGYSVSREKKERFSLILESASTNQTSMYLCASMWGHTEAFFGQGTRLTVV.

The CDR3 DNA sequence: TGTGCCAGCAGCGTAGAGGGTCTAGCGGGGCGCTCCTACGAGCAGTACTTC. Residues: CASSVEGLAGRSYEQYF. The chain carries TRBV9 and TRBJ2-7; 9 nucleotides match TRBD2. The CDR3 runs to 17 residues. Germline lookup yields CDR1 SGDLS and CDR2 YYNGEE. V lost 0 bases and J lost 0; bases outside the gene matches: 7.

The CDR3 bases are TGTGCCAGCAGCCCCCCTACAGGGAGGAACACTGAAGCTTTCTTT. This translates into CASSPPTGRNTEAFF. The chain joins TRBV7-3 to TRBJ1-1, with D possibly being TRBD1 (6 bases). CDR3 length: 15 residues. Germline CDR1 SGHTA, CDR2 FQGTGA. V lost 5 bases, J lost 1 base, and 14 bases lay in between.

The J gene is TRBJ2-1, the V gene TRBV4-1; 8 bases line up with TRBD2. V lost 4 bases and J lost 3; bases outside the gene matches: 8. Germline V gene sequence: CDR1 MGHRA, CDR2 YSYEKL. The length of the CDR3 is 16 residues. The CDR3 DNA sequence: TGCGCCAGCAGCCGAGGACTAGCCGCCCTCTACAATGAGCAGTTCTTC. Translating gives CASSRGLAALYNEQFF.

The chain joins TRBV2 to TRBJ1-6; D call uncertain. The CDR3 loop spans 17 amino acids. Trimming left V 7 bases short and J 2 bases short, with 18 bases between. Germline values: CDR1 SNHLY, CDR2 FYNNEI. The DNA of the CDR3 is TGTGCCAGCACCCGGGGAACATTAACCCCCTATAATTCACCCCTCCACTTT. It codes for CASTRGTLTPYNSPLHF.

The CDR3, as DNA: TGTGCCAGCCGGGACAGGGGGCATAACTATGGCTACACCTTC. Amino acids: CASRDRGHNYGYTF. The V gene is TRBV2, the J gene TRBJ1-2; TRBD1 agrees at 12 bases. Unmatched junction bases numbered 2, after V lost 8 bases and J lost 1 base. This CDR3 is built from 14 residues. Germline V lookup: CDR1 SNHLY, CDR2 FYNNEI.

The chain recombines TRBV7-6 with TRBJ1-3; D not resolved. Trimming took off 1 base at V and 0 bases at J, with 10 bases between the two ends. Germline V gene lookup returns CDR1 SGHVS and CDR2 FNYEAQ. The length of the CDR3 is 16 residues. The CDR3 protein is CASSLVSPSSGNTIYF. The CDR3 DNA sequence: TGTGCCAGCAGCTTAGTTTCCCCGAGCTCTGGAAACACCATATATTTT.

The chain carries TRBV29-1 and TRBJ1-3; D unresolved. In germline, CDR1 is SQVTM, CDR2 ANQGSEA. V lost 7 bases and J 0 bases, leaving 13 bases between the germline ends. There are 14 residues in the CDR3. CDR3 DNA sequence: TGCAGCGCCTCGACGGGAACCTCTGGAAACACCATATATTTT. Protein: CSASTGTSGNTIYF. The whole variable domain, filled in from reference TRBV29-1 and TRBJ1-3, reads SAVISQKPSRDICQRGTSLTIQCQVDSQVTMMFWYRQQPGQSLTLIATANQGSEATYESGFVIDKFPISRPNLTFSTLTVSNMSPEDSSIYLCSASTGTSGNTIYFGEGSWLTVV.

The chain has TRBV27 and TRBJ1-2, with 9 bases aligning to TRBD1. The CDR3 runs 14 residues. CDR1 is MNHEY and CDR2 is SMNVEV in the germline V gene (reference sequence). V trimming: 6 bases; J trimming: 3 bases; junction bases outside the gene matches: 5. As DNA, the CDR3 is TGTGCCAGCAGGGGGACAGGGAGGGACTATGGCTACACCTTC. As protein: CASRGTGRDYGYTF.

The CDR3 sequence is CASGGLAGHEQFF. In DNA, the CDR3 is TGTGCCAGCGGAGGACTAGCGGGCCATGAGCAGTTCTTC. The V call is TRBV7-9, the J call TRBJ2-1; 11 bases map to TRBD2. The CDR3 covers 13 residues. J gave up 8 bases and V 8 bases, and 5 bases lay outside the gene matches. The V gene's germline CDR1 is SEHNR and CDR2 FQNEAQ (reference sequence).

The gene calls are TRBV27 and TRBJ2-4; no clear D gene. Between the trimmed V and J ends, which lost 5 bases and 0 bases, there was a span of 11 bases. In germline, CDR1 is MNHEY, CDR2 SMNVEV (reference sequence). The CDR3 is made up of 15 amino acids. The CDR3 protein is CASSLSLRAKNIQYF. The CDR3 region has the DNA TGTGCCAGCAGTCTTTCTCTCAGAGCCAAAAACATTCAGTACTTC.

This clone was seen a handful of times. V and J are TRBV19 and TRBJ1-1; D not resolved. Trimming cost V 6 bases and J 2 bases, with 10 bases left between them. The CDR3 has 13 residues. The germline gives CDR1 LNHDA, CDR2 SQIVND (reference sequence). The CDR3 DNA is TGTGCCAGTAGCTTTCAGGAAAACACTGAAGCTTTCTTT. It yields the protein CASSFQENTEAFF.

The chain employs TRBV7-2 and TRBJ2-1; D is undetermined. The CDR3 is 14 amino acids. CDR1 and CDR2 from the germline V gene are SGHTA and FQGNSA. Deletions cut 5 bases from V and 5 bases from J, with 13 bases between. CDR3 coding DNA: TGTGCCAGCAGCCCCCACGGAGCGAACAATGAGCAGTTCTTC. It yields the protein CASSPHGANNEQFF.

The chain is built from TRBV10-3 and TRBJ2-7; 7 bases match TRBD1. Per the germline V gene, CDR1 is ENHRY and CDR2 is SYGVKD. Trimming at V came to 6 bases and at J to 6 bases, leaving 5 bases not matched to a gene. The CDR3 length is 12 residues. The CDR3 reads CAIRSTGAEQYF. Here the CDR3 DNA reads TGTGCCATCAGATCCACAGGGGCCGAGCAGTACTTC.

V is TRBV5-1 and J is TRBJ2-5, with 7 bases identical to TRBD1. There are 14 residues in the CDR3. With 3 bases clipped from V and 3 bases from J, the junction kept 5 bases outside the gene matches. Germline V gene sequence: CDR1 SGHRS, CDR2 YFSETQ. DNA for the CDR3: TGCGCCAGCAGCTACCGGGACAGAAAAGAGACCCAGTACTTC. It specifies CASSYRDRKETQYF. Variable domain in full (rest from reference TRBV5-1 and TRBJ2-5): KAGVTQTPRYLIKTRGQQVTLSCSPISGHRSVSWYQQTPGQGLQFLFEYFSETQRNKGNFPGRFSGRQFSNSRSEMNVSTLELGDSALYLCASSYRDRKETQYFGPGTRLLVL.

This clone was seen a handful of times. V gene TRBV19 combines with J gene TRBJ1-2; 11 bases line up with TRBD1. The CDR3 contains 16 residues. Per the germline V gene, CDR1 is LNHDA and CDR2 is SQIVND (reference sequence). The J segment lost 4 bases and the V segment lost 4 bases, leaving 8 bases of the junction unmatched. In DNA form, the CDR3 reads TGTGCCAGTAGTAGAGGACAGGGGGCGCGCGTCTATGGCTACACCTTC. Translated: CASSRGQGARVYGYTF.

The chain combines TRBV18 with TRBJ2-3, with 12 bases aligning to TRBD2. This CDR3 comprises 14 residues. The V gene's germline CDR1 is KGHSH and CDR2 LQKENI. V shed 6 bases and J 4 bases; nucleotides not matched to a gene: 2. DNA for the CDR3: TGTGCCAGCTCCCCTAGCGGGGGGGCAGATACGCAGTATTTT. Protein sequence: CASSPSGGADTQYF.

V usage is TRBV7-9 and J usage is TRBJ1-2, with D maybe TRBD1 (6 bases). V was pared by 5 bases and J by 7 bases, with 14 bases between. CDR3 length: 13 amino acids. Germline V gene data show CDR1 as SEHNR and CDR2 as FQNEAQ (reference sequence). The CDR3 region has the DNA TGTGCCAGCAGCAGTCCGGGACAAGCTGGCTACACCTTC. Protein product: CASSSPGQAGYTF.

The rearrangement links TRBV5-1 to TRBJ1-6; the match to TRBD1 covers 8 bases. The J segment lost 8 bases and the V segment lost 4 bases, leaving 5 bases of the junction unmatched. Germline V CDR1 and CDR2: SGHRS, YFSETQ. The CDR3 length is 14 residues. CDR3 amino acids: CASSAGQDYSPLHF. The CDR3 bases are TGCGCCAGCAGCGCGGGACAGGATTATTCACCCCTCCACTTT.

The gene calls are TRBV7-9 and TRBJ1-2, with TRBD1 matching 7 bases. V shed 5 bases, J shed 8 bases, and the junction held 8 bases outside the gene matches. The CDR3 spans 13 residues. Per the germline V gene, CDR1 is SEHNR and CDR2 is FQNEAQ (reference sequence). CDR3 nucleotides: TGTGCCAGCAGCCCCCCTGACAGGGACGGCTACACCTTC. Translated: CASSPPDRDGYTF. Together with reference TRBV7-9 and TRBJ1-2, the CDR3 gives the full variable domain: DTGVSQNPRHKITKRGQNVTFRCDPISEHNRLYWYRQTLGQGPEFLTYFQNEAQLEKSRLLSDRFSAERPKGSFSTLEIQRTEQGDSAMYLCASSPPDRDGYTFGSGTRLTVV.

V gene TRBV30 combines with J gene TRBJ2-1; D perhaps matches TRBD1 (5 bases). This CDR3 region has 11 residues. Germline CDR1 GTSNPN, CDR2 SVGIG (reference sequence). Trimming removed 5 bases at V and 10 bases at J, with 12 bases between. CDR3 nucleotide sequence: TGTGCCTGGGCTGGGGCCAGCGAGCAGTTCTTC. Translated, it gives CAWAGASEQFF. Based on the CDR3 plus reference TRBV30 and TRBJ2-1, the full variable domain is SQTIHQWPATLVQPVGSPLSLECTVEGTSNPNLYWYRQAAGRGLQLLFYSVGIGQISSEVPQNLSASRPQDRQFILSSKKLLLSDSGFYLCAWAGASEQFFGPGTRLTVL.

The rearrangement uses TRBV29-1 and TRBJ2-1; 7 positions agree with TRBD1. This CDR3 contains 12 residues. In germline, CDR1 is SQVTM, CDR2 ANQGSEA. J gave up 3 bases and V 7 bases, and 3 bases lay outside the gene matches. The CDR3 reads CSGQGHYNEQFF. The CDR3 nucleotides read TGCAGCGGACAGGGCCACTACAATGAGCAGTTCTTC.

This clone was found once. V and J are TRBV30 and TRBJ1-5; the match to TRBD1 covers 7 bases. Per the germline V gene, CDR1 is GTSNPN and CDR2 is SVGIG (reference sequence). CDR3 length: 14 residues. The V segment lost 3 bases and the J segment 2 bases; nucleotides outside the gene matches: 4. CDR3 protein: CAWSFTGGNQPQHF. The CDR3 nucleotides are TGTGCCTGGAGCTTTACAGGGGGCAATCAGCCCCAGCATTTT.